This entry concerns a single T cell receptor beta chain. This entry belongs to a study of blood T cell repertoires in COVID-19. Generated by immunoSEQ multiplex PCR, the TCRdb table keeps only in-frame clones and is missing some. Of more than 250,000 clones listed, about 91% are singletons. This CDR3 is built from 17 residues. The junction had 13 bases not matched to a gene; V was cut back by 5 bases and J by 5 bases. From germline, CDR1 is SGHTA and CDR2 FQGNSA. This clonotype originated in a woman between 25 and 40 years old with COVID-19, enrolled during active disease. Sequenced sample: peripheral blood. The chain joins TRBV7-2 to TRBJ2-7; 12 nucleotides agree with TRBD2. The CDR3 DNA reads as TGTGCCAGCAGCACCCATCCATCGACTAGCGGGGGCCACGAGCAGTACTTC. Translated: CASSTHPSTSGGHEQYF.